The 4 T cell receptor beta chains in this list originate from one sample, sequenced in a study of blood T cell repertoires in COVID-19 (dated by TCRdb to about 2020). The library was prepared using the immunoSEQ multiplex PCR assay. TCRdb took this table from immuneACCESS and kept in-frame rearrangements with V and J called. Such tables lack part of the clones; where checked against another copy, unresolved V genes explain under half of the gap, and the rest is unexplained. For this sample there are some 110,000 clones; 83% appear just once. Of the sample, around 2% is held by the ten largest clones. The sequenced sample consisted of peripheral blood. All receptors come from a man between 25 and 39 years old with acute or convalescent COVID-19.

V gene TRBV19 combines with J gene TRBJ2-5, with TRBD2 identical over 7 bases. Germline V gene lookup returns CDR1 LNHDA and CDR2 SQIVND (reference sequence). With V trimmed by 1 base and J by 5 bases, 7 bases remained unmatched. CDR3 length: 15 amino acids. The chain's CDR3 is CASSIGLGGTETQYF. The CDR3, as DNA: TGTGCCAGTAGTATAGGTTTGGGAGGGACGGAGACCCAGTACTTC.

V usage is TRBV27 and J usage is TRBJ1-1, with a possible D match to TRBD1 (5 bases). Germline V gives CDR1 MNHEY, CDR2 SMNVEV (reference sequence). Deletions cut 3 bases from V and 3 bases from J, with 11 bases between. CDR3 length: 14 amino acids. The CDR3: CASSLFAGDTEAFF. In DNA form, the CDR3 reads TGTGCCAGCAGTTTGTTTGCGGGGGACACTGAAGCTTTCTTT.

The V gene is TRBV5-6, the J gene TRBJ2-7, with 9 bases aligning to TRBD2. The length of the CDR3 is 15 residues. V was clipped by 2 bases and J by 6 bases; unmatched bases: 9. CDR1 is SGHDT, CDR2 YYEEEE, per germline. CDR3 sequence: CASSFGLAGTREQYV. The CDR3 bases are TGTGCCAGCAGCTTCGGCCTAGCGGGAACCCGCGAGCAGTACGTC.

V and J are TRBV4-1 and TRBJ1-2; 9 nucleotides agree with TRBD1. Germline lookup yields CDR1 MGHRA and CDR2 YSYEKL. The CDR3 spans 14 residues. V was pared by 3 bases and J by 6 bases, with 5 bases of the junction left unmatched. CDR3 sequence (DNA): TGCGCCAGCAGCCAGGACACAGGGGGCCATGGCTACACCTTC. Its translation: CASSQDTGGHGYTF.